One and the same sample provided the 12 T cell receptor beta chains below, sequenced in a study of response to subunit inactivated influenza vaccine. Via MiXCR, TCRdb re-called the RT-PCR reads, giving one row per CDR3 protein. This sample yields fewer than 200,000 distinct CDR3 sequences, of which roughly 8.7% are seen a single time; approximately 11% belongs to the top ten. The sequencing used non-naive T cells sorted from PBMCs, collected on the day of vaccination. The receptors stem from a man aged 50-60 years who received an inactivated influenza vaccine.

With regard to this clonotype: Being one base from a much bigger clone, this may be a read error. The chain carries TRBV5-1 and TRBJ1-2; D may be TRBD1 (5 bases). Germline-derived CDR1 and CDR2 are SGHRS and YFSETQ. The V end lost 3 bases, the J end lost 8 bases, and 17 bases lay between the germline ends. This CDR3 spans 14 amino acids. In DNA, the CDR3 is TGCGCCAGCAGCTACAGGAACGCCGGCGCGGGCTACACCTTC. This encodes CASSYRNAGAGYTF. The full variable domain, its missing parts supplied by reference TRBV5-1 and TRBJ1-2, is KAGVTQTPRYLIKTRGQQVTLSCSPISGHRSVSWYQQTPGQGLQFLFEYFSETQRNKGNFPGRFSGRQFSNSRSEMNVSTLELGDSALYLCASSYRNAGAGYTFGSGTRLTVV.

CDR3 loop: CASRVSISTDTQYF. CDR3 nucleotides: TGTGCCAGCAGAGTTAGTATCTCCACAGATACGCAGTATTTT. The chain employs TRBV12-3 or TRBV12-4 and TRBJ2-3; D gene unclear. This CDR3 spans 14 amino acids. V lost 6 bases and J 2 bases, leaving 12 bases between the germline ends.

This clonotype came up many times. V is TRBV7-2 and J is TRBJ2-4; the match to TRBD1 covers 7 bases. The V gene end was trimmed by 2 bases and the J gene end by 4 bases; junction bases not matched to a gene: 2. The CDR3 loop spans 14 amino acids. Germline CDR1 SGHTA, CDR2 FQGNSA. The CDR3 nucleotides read TGTGCCAGCAGCTTAACGGGACAGAAAAACATTCAGTACTTC. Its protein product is CASSLTGQKNIQYF.

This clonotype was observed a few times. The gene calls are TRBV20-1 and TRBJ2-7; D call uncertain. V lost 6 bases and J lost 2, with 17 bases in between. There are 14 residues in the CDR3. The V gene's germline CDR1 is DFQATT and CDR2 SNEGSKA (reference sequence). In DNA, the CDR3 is TGCAGTGCCCCGGGTCCCGTCAGGACCTACGAGCAGTACTTC. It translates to CSAPGPVRTYEQYF.

The CDR3 spells CASSHATSGISKETQYF. In DNA form, the CDR3 reads TGTGCCAGCAGCCACGCGACTAGCGGGATCTCTAAAGAGACCCAGTACTTC. The chain carries TRBV11-2 and TRBJ2-5, with TRBD2 matching over 11 bases. Per the germline V gene, CDR1 is SGHAT and CDR2 is FQNNGV. The CDR3 length is 17 residues. The trim removed 5 bases at V and 3 bases at J, leaving 11 bases unmatched.

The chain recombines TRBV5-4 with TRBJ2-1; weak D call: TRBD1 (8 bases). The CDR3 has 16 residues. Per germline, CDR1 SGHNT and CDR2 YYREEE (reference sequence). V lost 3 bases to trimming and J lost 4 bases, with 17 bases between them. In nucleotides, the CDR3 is TGTGCCAGCAGCTCCCAGACAGGGGAGGGGTACAATGAGCAGTTCTTC. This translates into CASSSQTGEGYNEQFF.

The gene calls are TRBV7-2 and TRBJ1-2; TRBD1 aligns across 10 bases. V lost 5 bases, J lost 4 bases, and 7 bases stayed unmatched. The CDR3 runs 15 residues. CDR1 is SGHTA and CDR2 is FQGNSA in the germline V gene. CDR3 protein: CASSLDRGHIYGYTF. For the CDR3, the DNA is TGTGCCAGCAGCCTAGACAGGGGGCATATCTATGGCTACACCTTC.

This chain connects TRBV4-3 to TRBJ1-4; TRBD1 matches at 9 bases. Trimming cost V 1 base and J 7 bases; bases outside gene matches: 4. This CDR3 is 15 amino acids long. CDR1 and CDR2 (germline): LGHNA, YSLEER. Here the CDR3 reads CASSQVQGAGEKLFF. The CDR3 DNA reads TGCGCCAGCAGCCAAGTACAGGGGGCTGGTGAAAAACTGTTTTTT.

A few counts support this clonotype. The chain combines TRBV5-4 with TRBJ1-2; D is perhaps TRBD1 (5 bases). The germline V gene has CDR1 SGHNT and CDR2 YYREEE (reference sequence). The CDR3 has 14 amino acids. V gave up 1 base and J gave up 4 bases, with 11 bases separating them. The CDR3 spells CASSLLDSPYGYTF. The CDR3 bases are TGTGCCAGCAGCTTGCTCGACAGCCCCTATGGCTACACCTTC. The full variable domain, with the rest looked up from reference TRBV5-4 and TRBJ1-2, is ETGVTQSPTHLIKTRGQQVTLRCSSQSGHNTVSWYQQALGQGPQFIFQYYREEENGRGNFPPRFSGLQFPNYSSELNVNALELDDSALYLCASSLLDSPYGYTFGSGTRLTVV.

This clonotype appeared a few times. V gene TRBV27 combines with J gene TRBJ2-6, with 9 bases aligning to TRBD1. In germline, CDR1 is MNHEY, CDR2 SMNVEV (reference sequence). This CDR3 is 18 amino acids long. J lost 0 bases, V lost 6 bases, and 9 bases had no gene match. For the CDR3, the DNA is TGTGCCAGCAGGGCACAGGGGGCCATTAGCTCTGGGGCCAACGTCCTGACTTTC. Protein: CASRAQGAISSGANVLTF.

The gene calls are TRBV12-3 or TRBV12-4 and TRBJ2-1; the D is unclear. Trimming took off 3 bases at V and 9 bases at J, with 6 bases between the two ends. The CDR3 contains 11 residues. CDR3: CASSFKFEQFF. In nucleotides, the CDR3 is TGTGCCAGCAGTTTCAAATTTGAGCAGTTCTTC.

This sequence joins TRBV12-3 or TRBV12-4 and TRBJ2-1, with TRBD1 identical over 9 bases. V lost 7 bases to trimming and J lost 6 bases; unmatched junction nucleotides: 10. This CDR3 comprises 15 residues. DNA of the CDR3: TGTGCCAGCAACCCCGACAGGGGGTTGAGCAATGAGCAGTTCTTC. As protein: CASNPDRGLSNEQFF.